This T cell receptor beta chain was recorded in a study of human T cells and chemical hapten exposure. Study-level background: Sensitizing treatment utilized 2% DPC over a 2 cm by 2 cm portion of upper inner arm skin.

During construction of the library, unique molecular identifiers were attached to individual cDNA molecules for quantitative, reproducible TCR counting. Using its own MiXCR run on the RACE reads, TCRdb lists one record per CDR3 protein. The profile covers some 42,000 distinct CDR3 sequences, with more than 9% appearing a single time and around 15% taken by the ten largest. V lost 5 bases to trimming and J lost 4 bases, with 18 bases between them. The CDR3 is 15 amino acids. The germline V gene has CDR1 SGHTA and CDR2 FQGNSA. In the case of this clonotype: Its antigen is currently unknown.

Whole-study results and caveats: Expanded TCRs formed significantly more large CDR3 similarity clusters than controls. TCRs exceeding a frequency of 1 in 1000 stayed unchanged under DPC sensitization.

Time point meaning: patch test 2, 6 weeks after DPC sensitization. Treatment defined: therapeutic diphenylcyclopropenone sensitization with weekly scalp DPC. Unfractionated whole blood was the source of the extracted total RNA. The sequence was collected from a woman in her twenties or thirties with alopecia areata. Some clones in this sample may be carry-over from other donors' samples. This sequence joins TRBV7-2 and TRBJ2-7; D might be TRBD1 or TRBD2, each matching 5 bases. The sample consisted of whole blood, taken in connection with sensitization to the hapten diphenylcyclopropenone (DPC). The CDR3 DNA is TGTGCCAGCAGCGCTAACGGGGCAGGGTTTTACGAGCAGTACTTC. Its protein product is CASSANGAGFYEQYF. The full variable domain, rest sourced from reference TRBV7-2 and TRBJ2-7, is GAGVSQSPSNKVTEKGKDVELRCDPISGHTALYWYRQSLGQGLEFLIYFQGNSAPDKSGLPSDRFSAERTGGSVSTLTIQRTQQEDSAVYLCASSANGAGFYEQYFGPGTRLTVT.